The subject of this entry is one TCR beta chain. TCRdb keeps only in-frame clones here, not all; method: immunoSEQ multiplex PCR. The data hold approximately 50,000 clones, with 70% to 80% observed a single time. The source of the sample is a study of blood T cell repertoires in COVID-19. About the research overall: T cells, B-cell-depleted T cells, or PBMCs provided the cDNA or gDNA that served as material.

Participants' reported clinical history set cohort assignment. Trimming cost V 7 bases and J 3 bases; bases outside gene matches: 0. The germline CDR1 and CDR2 sequences are SNHLY and FYNNEI. This CDR3 is built from 13 residues. J is TRBJ1-4 and V is TRBV2; 9 nucleotides line up with TRBD1. Sequencing used PBMCs or T cells enriched from blood (not recorded which). This clonotype was sampled from a woman aged 45-65 years with acute COVID-19. CDR3 region: CASNRGPNEKLFF. The CDR3 DNA follows: TGTGCCAGCAACAGGGGGCCTAATGAAAAACTGTTTTTT.